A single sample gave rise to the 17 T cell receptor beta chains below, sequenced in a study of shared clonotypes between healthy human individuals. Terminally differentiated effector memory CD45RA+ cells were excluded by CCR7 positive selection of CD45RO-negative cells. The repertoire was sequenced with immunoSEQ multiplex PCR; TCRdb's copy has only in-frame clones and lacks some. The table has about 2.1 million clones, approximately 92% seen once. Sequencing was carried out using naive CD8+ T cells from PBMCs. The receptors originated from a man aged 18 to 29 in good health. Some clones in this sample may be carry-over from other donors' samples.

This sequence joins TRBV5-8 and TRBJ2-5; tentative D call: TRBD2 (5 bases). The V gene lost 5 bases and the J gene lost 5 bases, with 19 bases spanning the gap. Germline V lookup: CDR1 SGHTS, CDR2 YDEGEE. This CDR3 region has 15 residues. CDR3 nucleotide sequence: TGTGCCAGCAGGCCTTCCAGAGGGAGTCGGGAGACCCAGTACTTC. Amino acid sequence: CASRPSRGSRETQYF.

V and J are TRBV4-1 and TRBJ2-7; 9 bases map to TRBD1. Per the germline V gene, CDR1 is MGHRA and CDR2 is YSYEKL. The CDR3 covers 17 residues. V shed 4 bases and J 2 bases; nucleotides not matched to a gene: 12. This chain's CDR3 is CASSRRGTGTGTYEQYF. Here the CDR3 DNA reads TGCGCCAGCAGCCGACGAGGAACCGGGACAGGGACCTACGAGCAGTACTTC.

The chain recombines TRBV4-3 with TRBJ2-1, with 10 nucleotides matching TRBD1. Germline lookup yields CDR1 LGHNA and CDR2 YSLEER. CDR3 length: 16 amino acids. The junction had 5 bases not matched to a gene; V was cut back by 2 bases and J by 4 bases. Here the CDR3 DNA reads TGCGCCAGCAGCCAACACCGGGACAGGGGTTACAATGAGCAGTTCTTC. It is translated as CASSQHRDRGYNEQFF.

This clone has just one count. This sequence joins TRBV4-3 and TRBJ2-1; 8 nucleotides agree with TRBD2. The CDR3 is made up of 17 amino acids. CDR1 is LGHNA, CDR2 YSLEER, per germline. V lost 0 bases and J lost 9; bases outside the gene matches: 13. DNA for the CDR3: TGCGCCAGCAGCCAAGAATACCCGGAACTAGCGGTGGGTGAGCAGTTCTTC. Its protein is CASSQEYPELAVGEQFF.

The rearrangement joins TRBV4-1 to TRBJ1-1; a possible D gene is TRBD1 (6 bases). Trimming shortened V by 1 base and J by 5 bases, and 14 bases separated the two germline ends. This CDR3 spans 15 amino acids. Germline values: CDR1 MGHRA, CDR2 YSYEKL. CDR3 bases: TGCGCCAGCAGCCAAGTCGGGGGCGGGTGGACTGAAGCTTTCTTT. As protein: CASSQVGGGWTEAFF.

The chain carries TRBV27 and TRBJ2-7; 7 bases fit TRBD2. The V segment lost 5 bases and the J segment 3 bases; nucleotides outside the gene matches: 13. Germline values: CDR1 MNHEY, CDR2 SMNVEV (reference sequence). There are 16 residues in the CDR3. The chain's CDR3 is CASSPGAGERYYEQYF. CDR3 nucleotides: TGTGCCAGCAGTCCTGGGGCGGGGGAACGCTACTACGAGCAGTACTTC.

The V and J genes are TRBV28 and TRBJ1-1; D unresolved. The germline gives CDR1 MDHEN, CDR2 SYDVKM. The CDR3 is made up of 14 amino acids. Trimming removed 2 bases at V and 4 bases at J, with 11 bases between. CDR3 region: CASSLEGEATEAFF. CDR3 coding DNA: TGTGCCAGCAGTTTAGAGGGAGAGGCCACTGAAGCTTTCTTT.

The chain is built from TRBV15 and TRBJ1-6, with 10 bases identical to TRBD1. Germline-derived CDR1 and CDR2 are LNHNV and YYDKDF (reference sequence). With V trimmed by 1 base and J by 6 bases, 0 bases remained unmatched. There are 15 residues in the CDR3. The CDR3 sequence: CATSRGDRGNSPLHF. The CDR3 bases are TGTGCCACCAGCAGAGGGGACAGGGGTAATTCACCCCTCCACTTT.

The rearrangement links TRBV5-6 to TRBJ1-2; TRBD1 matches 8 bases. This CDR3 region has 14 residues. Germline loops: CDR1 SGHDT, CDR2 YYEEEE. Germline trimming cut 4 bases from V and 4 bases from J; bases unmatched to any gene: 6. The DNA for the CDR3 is TGTGCCAGCAGCAACCAGGGGGCGACCTATGGCTACACCTTC. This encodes CASSNQGATYGYTF.

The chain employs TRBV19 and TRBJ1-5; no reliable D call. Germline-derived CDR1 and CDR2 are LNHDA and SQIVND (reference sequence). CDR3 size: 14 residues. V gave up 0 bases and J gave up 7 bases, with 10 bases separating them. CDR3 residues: CASSIEIRSQPQHF. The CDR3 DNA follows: TGTGCCAGTAGTATAGAGATCCGGTCCCAGCCCCAGCATTTT. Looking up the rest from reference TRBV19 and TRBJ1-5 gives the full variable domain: DGGITQSPKYLFRKEGQNVTLSCEQNLNHDAMYWYRQDPGQGLRLIYYSQIVNDFQKGDIAEGYSVSREKKESFPLTVTSAQKNPTAFYLCASSIEIRSQPQHFGDGTRLSIL.

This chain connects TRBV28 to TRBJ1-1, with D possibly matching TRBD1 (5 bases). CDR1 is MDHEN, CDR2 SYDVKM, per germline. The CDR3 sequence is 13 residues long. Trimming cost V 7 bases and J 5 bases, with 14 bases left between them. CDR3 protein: CASISGSGTEAFF. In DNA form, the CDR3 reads TGTGCCAGCATATCAGGGAGTGGGACTGAAGCTTTCTTT.

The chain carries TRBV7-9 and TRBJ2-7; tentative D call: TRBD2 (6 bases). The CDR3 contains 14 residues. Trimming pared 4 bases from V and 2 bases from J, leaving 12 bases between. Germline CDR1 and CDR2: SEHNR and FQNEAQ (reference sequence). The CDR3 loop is CASSSGGIPYEQYF. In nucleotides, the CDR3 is TGTGCCAGCAGCTCCGGCGGGATTCCCTACGAGCAGTACTTC.

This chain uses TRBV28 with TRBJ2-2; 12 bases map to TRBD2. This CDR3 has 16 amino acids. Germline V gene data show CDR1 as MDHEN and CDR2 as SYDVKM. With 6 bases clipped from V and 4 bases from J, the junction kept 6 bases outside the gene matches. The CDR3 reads CASSLLAGGTTGELFF. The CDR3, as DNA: TGTGCCAGCAGCTTACTAGCGGGGGGAACCACCGGGGAGCTGTTTTTT.

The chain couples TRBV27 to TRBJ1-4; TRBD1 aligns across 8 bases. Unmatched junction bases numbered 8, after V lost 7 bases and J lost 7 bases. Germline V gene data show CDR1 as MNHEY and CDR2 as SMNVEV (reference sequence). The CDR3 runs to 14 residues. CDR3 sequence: CASTSTGAAEKLFF. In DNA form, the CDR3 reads TGTGCCAGCACATCGACAGGGGCGGCTGAAAAACTGTTTTTT.

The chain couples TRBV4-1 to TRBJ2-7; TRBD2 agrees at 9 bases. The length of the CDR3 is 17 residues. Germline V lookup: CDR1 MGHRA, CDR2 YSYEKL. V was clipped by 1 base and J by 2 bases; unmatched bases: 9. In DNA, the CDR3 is TGCGCCAGCAGCCAAGTTCACAGAGTAGCGGGAGCCTACGAGCAGTACTTC. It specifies CASSQVHRVAGAYEQYF.

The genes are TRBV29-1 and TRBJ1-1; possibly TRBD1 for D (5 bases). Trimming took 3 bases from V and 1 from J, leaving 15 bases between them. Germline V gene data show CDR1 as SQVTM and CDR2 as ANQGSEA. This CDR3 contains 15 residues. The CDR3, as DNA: TGCAGCGTTGATGGGGCCACCATTGGGAACACTGAAGCTTTCTTT. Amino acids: CSVDGATIGNTEAFF.

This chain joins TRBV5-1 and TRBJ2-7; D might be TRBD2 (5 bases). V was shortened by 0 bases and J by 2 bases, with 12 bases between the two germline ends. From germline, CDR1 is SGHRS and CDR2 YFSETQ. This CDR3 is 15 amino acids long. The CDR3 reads CASSLALAATYEQYF. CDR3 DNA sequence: TGCGCCAGCAGCTTGGCGCTAGCTGCGACCTACGAGCAGTACTTC.